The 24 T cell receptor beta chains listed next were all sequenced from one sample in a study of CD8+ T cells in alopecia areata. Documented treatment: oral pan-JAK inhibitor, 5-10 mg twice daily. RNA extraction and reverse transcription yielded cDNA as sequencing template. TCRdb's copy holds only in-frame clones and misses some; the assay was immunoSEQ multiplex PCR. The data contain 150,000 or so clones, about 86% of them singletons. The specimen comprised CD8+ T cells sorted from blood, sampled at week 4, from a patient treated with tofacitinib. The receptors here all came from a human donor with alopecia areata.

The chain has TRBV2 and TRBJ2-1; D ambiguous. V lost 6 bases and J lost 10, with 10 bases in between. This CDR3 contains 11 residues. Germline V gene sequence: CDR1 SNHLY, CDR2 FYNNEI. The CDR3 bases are TGTGCCAGCAGCATAGCCGGGGAGCAGTTCTTC. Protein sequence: CASSIAGEQFF.

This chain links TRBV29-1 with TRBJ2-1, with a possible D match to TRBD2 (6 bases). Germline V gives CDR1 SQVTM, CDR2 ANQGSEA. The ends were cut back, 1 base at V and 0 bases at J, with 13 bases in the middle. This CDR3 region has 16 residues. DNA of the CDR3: TGCAGCGTTGAAGGGTCTAGCGAGAGCTCCTACAATGAGCAGTTCTTC. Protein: CSVEGSSESSYNEQFF.

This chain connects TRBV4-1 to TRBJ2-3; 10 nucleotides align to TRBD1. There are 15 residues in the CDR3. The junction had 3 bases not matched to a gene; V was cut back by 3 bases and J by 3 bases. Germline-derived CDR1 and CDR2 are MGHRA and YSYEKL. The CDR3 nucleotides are TGCGCCAGCAGCCAGGGGACAGGGGTGACAGATACGCAGTATTTT. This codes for CASSQGTGVTDTQYF.

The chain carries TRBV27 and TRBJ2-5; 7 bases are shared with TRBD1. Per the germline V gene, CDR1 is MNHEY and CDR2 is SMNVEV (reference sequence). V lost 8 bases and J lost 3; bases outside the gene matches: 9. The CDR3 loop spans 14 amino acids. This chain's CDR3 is CASRPLGGEETQYF. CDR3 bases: TGTGCCAGCCGACCGCTAGGGGGCGAAGAGACCCAGTACTTC.

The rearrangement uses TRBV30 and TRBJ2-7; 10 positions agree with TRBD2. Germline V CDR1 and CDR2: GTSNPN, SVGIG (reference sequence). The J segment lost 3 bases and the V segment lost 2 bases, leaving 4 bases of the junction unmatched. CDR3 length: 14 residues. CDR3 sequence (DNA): TGTGCCTGGAGTCCCCTAGCGGGAGACTACGAGCAGTACTTC. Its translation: CAWSPLAGDYEQYF.

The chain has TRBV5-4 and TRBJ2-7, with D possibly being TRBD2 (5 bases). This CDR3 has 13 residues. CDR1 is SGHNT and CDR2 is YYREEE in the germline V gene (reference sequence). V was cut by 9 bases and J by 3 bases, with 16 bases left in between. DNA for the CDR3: TGTGCCACCCACGCAGGAGGAGGCTACGAGCAGTACTTC. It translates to CATHAGGGYEQYF.

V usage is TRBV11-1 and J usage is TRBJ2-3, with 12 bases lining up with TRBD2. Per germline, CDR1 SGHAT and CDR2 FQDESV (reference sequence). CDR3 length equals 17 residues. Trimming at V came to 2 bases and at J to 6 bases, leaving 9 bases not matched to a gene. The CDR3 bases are TGTGCCAGCAGCTTACGGCTAGCGGGAGGGCCAACCGATACGCAGTATTTT. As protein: CASSLRLAGGPTDTQYF.

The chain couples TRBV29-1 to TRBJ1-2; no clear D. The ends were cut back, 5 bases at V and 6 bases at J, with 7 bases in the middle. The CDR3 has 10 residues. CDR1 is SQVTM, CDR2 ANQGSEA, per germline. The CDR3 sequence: CSVLGDGYTF. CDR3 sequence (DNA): TGCAGCGTTCTTGGGGATGGCTACACCTTC.

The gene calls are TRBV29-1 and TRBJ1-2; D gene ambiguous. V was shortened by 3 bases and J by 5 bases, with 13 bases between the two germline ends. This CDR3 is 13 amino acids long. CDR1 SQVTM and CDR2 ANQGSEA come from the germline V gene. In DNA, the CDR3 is TGCAGCGTTGACCGTTTGAACTCTTATGGCTACACCTTC. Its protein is CSVDRLNSYGYTF.

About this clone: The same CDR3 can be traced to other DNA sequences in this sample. CDR3 in DNA: TGTGCCAGCAGCTTAGAGGCCGCGAGCTCCTACGAGCAGTACTTC. This codes for CASSLEAASSYEQYF. The chain carries TRBV11-2 and TRBJ2-7; D remains ambiguous. The CDR3 totals 15 residues. From germline, CDR1 is SGHAT and CDR2 FQNNGV. V shed 0 bases and J shed 0 bases, with 9 bases lying between them.

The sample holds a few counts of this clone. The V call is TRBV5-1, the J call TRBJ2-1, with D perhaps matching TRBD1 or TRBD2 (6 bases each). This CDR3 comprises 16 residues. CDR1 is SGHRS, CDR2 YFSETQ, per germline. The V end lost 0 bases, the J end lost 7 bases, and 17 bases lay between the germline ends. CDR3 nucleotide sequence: TGCGCCAGCAGCTTGGATTTGGGGGGCGTGGGGAATGAGCAGTTCTTC. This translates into CASSLDLGGVGNEQFF. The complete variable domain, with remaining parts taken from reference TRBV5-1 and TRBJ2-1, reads KAGVTQTPRYLIKTRGQQVTLSCSPISGHRSVSWYQQTPGQGLQFLFEYFSETQRNKGNFPGRFSGRQFSNSRSEMNVSTLELGDSALYLCASSLDLGGVGNEQFFGPGTRLTVL.

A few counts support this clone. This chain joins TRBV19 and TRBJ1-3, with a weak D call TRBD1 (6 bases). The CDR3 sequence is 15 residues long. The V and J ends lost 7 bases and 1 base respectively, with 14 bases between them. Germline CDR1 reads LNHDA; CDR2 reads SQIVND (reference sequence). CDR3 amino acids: CASIQGQESGNTIYF. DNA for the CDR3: TGTGCCAGTATCCAGGGACAAGAATCTGGAAACACCATATATTTT.

The CDR3 DNA reads TGTGCCAGCAGCCTATGGGTTCGGGAGACCCAGTACTTC. Translated, it gives CASSLWVRETQYF. This rearrangement joins TRBV7-6 to TRBJ2-5, with no clear D. CDR1 and CDR2 from the germline V gene are SGHVS and FNYEAQ. The V gene lost 5 bases and the J gene lost 5 bases, with 12 bases spanning the gap. The CDR3 consists of 13 residues.

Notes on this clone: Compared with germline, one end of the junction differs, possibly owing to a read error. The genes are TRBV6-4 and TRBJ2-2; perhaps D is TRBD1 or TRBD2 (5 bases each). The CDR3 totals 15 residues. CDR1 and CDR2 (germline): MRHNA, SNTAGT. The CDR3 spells CASSYSTWGSGELFF. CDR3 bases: TGTGCCAGCAGTTACTCGACTTGGGGGTCCGGGGAGCTGTTTTTT.

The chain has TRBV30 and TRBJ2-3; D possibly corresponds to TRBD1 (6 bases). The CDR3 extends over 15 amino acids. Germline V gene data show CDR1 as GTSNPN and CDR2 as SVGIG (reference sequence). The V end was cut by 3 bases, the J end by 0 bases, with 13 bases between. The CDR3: CAWSTGTTSTDTQYF. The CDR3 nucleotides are TGTGCCTGGAGCACCGGGACAACTAGCACAGATACGCAGTATTTT.

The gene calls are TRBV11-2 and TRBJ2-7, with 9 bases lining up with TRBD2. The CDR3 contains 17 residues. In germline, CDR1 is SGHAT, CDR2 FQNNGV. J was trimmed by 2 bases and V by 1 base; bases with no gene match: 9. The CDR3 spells CASSLGWGGRAPYEQYF. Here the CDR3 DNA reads TGTGCCAGCAGCTTAGGTTGGGGCGGGAGGGCACCCTACGAGCAGTACTTC.

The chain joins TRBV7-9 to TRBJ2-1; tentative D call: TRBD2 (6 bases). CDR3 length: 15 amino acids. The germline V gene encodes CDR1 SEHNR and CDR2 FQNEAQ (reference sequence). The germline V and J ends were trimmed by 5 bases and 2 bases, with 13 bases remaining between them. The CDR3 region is CASSPPGGTYNEQFF. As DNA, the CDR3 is TGTGCCAGCAGCCCCCCCGGCGGGACCTACAATGAGCAGTTCTTC.

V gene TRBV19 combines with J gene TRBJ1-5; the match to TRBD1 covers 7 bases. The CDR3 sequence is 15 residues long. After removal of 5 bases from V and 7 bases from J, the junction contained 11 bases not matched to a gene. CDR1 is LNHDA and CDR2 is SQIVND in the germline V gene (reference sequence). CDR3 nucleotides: TGTGCCAGTAGTTTAACCTCACAGGGGATGCAGCCCCAGCATTTT. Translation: CASSLTSQGMQPQHF.

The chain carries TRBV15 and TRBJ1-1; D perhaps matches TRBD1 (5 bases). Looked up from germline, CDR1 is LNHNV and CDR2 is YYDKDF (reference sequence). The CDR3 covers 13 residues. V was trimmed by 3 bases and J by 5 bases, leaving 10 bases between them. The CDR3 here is CATSRTQGTEAFF. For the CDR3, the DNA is TGTGCCACCAGCAGGACGCAGGGAACTGAAGCTTTCTTT.

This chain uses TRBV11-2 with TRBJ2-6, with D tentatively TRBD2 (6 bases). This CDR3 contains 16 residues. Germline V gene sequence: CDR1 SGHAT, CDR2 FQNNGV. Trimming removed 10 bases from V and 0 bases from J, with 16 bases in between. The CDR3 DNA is TGTGCCACCGTGTCCCGGAGGGACTCTGGGGCCAACGTCCTGACTTTC. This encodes CATVSRRDSGANVLTF.

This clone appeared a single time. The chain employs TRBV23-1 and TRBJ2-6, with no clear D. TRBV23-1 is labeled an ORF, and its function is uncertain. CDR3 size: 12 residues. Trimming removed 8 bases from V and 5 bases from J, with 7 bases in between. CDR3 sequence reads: CASGRWANVLTF. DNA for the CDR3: TGCGCCAGCGGCCGCTGGGCCAACGTCCTGACTTTC.

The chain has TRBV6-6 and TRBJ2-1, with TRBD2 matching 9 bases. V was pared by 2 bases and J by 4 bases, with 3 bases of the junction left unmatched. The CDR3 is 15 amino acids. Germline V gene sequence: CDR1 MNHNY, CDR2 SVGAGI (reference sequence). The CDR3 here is CASSYAGGLYNEQFF. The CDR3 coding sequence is TGTGCCAGCAGTTACGCGGGAGGGCTTTACAATGAGCAGTTCTTC.

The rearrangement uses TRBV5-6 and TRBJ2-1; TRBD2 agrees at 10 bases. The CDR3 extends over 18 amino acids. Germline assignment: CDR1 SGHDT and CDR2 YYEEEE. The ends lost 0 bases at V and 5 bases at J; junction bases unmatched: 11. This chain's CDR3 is CASSLGLSSGSSHNEQFF. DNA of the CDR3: TGTGCCAGCAGCTTGGGTCTATCTAGCGGGAGTTCCCACAATGAGCAGTTCTTC.

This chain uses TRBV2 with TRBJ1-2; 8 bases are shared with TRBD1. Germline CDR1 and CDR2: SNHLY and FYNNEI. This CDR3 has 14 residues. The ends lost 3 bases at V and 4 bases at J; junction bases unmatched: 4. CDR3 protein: CASSDGQGPYGYTF. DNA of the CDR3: TGTGCCAGCAGTGATGGACAGGGCCCCTATGGCTACACCTTC.